This T cell receptor (beta chain) was documented in a study of shared clonotypes between healthy human individuals. In germline, CDR1 is SGHDT, CDR2 YYEEEE. This CDR3 contains 14 residues. V gave up 1 base and J gave up 2 bases, with 10 bases separating them. General study results and limits: In the sorted subsets, rarefaction showed sequencing was incomplete despite large depth. Relative to memory subsets, naive subsets generally showed larger estimated richness. Clonotype sharing across donors was expected to vary with sequencing depth.

Authors' analysis steps: Without quality scores, immunoSEQ junctional reads could not be filtered like full-length reads. The assay was immunoSEQ multiplex PCR, and TCRdb's table has in-frame clones only and misses some. V, J and clone size are those of that table, while D and trimming were read from the DNA. The data contain millions of clones, 93% of them seen just once; the ten biggest clones take up roughly 1.8%. With regard to this clone: Its antigen is not identified.

In the naive CD8 group, cells lacked CD45RO and were positively selected for CCR7, so terminally differentiated effector memory CD45RA+ cells were left out. Specimen: naive CD8+ T cells from PBMCs. This sequence originates from a man younger than 30 in good health. Some clones in this sample may be carry-over from other donors' samples. J is TRBJ2-7 and V is TRBV5-6, with D uncertain. CDR3: CASSLPGPAYEQYF. CDR3 nucleotides: TGTGCCAGCAGCTTGCCAGGCCCGGCCTACGAGCAGTACTTC. The variable domain in full, completed from reference TRBV5-6 and TRBJ2-7, reads DAGVTQSPTHLIKTRGQQVTLRCSPKSGHDTVSWYQQALGQGPQFIFQYYEEEERQRGNFPDRFSGHQFPNYSSELNVNALLLGDSALYLCASSLPGPAYEQYFGPGTRLTVT.